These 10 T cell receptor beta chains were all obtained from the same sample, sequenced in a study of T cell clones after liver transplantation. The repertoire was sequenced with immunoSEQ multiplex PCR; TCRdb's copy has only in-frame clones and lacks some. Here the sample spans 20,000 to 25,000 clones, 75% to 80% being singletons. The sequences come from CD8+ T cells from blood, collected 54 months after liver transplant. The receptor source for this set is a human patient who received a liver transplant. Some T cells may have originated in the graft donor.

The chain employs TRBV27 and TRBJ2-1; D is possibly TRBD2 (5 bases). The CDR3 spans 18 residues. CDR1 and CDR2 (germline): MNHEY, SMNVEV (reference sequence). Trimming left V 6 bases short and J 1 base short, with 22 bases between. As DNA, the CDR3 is TGTGCCAGCAGACGACCGATCCGGGAAGTGATGTCCTACAATGAGCAGTTCTTC. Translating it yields CASRRPIREVMSYNEQFF.

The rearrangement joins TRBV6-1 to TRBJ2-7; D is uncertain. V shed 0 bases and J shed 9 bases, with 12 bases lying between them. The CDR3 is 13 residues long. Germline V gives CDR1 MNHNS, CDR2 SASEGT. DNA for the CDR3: TGTGCCAGCAGTGAAGCTCCGCACCTAGGGCAGTACTTC. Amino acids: CASSEAPHLGQYF.

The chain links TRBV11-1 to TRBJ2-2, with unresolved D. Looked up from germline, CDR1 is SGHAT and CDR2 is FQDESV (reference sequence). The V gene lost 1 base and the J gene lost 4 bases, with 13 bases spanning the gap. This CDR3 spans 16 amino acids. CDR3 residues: CASSLGAPYTTGELFF. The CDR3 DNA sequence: TGTGCCAGCAGCTTAGGAGCACCTTATACCACCGGGGAGCTGTTTTTT.

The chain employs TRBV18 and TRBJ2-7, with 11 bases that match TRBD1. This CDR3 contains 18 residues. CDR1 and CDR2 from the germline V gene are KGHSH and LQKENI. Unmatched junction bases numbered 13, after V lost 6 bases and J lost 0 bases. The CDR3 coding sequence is TGTGCCAGCTCGCAAATCCCCCAAGGGACAGGGGGCTCCTACGAGCAGTACTTC. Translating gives CASSQIPQGTGGSYEQYF.

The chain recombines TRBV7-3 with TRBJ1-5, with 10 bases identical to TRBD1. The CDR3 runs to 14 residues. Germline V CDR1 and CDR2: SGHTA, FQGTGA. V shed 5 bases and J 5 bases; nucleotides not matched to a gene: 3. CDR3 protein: CASSRQGAYQPQHF. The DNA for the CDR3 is TGTGCCAGCAGCCGACAGGGGGCATATCAGCCCCAGCATTTT.

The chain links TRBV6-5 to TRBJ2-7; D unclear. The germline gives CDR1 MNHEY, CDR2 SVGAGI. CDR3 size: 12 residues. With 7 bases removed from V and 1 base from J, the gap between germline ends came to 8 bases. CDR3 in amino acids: CASTGYSYEQYF. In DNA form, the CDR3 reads TGTGCCAGCACCGGGTATTCCTACGAGCAGTACTTC.

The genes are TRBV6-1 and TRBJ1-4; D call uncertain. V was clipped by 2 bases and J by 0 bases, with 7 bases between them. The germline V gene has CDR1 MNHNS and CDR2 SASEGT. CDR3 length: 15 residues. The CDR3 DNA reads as TGTGCCAGCAGTGAATACAGAACAACTAATGAAAAACTGTTTTTT. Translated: CASSEYRTTNEKLFF.

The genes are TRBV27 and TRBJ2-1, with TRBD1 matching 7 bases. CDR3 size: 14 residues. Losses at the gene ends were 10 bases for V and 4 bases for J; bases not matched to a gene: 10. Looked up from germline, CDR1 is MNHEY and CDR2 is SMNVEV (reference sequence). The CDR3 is CATAVGGLYNEQFF. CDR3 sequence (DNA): TGTGCCACCGCCGTAGGGGGCCTTTACAATGAGCAGTTCTTC.

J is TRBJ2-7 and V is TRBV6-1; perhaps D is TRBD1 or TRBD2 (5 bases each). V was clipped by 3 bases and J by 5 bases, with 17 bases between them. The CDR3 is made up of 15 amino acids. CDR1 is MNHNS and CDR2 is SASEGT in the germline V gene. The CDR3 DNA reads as TGTGCCAGCAGTGAGGACCGGGGCACGGCGAACGAGCAGTACTTC. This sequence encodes CASSEDRGTANEQYF.

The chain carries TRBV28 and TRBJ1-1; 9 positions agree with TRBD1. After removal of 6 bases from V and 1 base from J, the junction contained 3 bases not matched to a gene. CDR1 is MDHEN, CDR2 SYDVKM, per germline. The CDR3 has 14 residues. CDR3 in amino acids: CASSQGQGNTEAFF. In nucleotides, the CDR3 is TGTGCCAGCAGCCAGGGACAGGGGAACACTGAAGCTTTCTTT.